This T cell receptor (beta chain) comes out of a study of beta chain features in type 1 diabetes (dated 2018 in TCRdb). Notes on the research overall: Mean age, gender distribution, total cell number and subset yield did not differ between patients and healthy donors. A total of around 110,000,000 sorted cells were examined across all samples, and RNA yield correlated strongly with the number of cells per subset. The study compared TCRB repertoires of sorted circulating CD4+ T cell subsets between recently diagnosed type 1 diabetes patients and matched healthy donors. Naive and central memory subsets were obtained from all 30 or so donors, but regulatory and stem cell-like memory subsets were isolated from only 8 patients and about eight healthy donors. General study outcomes and caveats: Because cDNA rather than genomic DNA was sequenced, highly expressing activated cells could have been over-represented, although no difference in activation and CD3 levels was found between groups. Type 1 diabetes patients showed a moderate but significant shortening of TCRB CDR3 length in all four CD4+ subsets. Naive, central memory and regulatory TCRB repertoires appeared more similar among patients than among healthy donors. PCR may preferentially amplify shorter templates, but because patient and control samples were amplified and corrected together, any resulting skew would affect both groups equally. HLA sub-analyses involved small numbers of individuals, so any influence of HLA type on TCRB rearrangement remained unresolved. At VDJ recombination sites, type 1 diabetes patients had fewer insertions and more deleted nucleotides, which implies abnormalities in thymic rearrangement.

A single peripheral blood draw of around 0.11 L on average was collected from each donor into heparinised tubes. A BD FACSAria II and a panel including CD45RO, CCR7, CD25, CD127, CD95 and CD27 were used to sort naive, central memory, regulatory and stem cell-like memory CD4+ T cells. Purity was above 95% for every sorted population. PBMCs were isolated right away by Lymphoprep density gradient centrifugation and were stained directly, without culture. So that batch effects would be minimized, each experiment stained and sorted samples in pairs, pairing one healthy donor with one patient. This clone has just a few counts. No antigen is known for it. Qualities for individual bases were not recorded, and no much larger clone is one base off. The entire amount of isolated RNA was reverse transcribed using the High Capacity cDNA Reverse Transcription Kit, so the sequenced TCRB transcripts were expressed ones. Naive, central memory and regulatory T cell samples underwent deep immunoSEQ sequencing, averaging around 3.6 million total reads per sample. Sorted cells were lysed in RLT buffer, and RNA was extracted using DNase-treated RNeasy Micro or Mini kits according to cell number. Each cell subset was processed separately to prevent cross-contamination, with patient and healthy donor samples processed together. Using the immunoSEQ multiplex PCR, TCRB sequences were amplified from cDNA into 87-bp fragments spanning the CDR3 region. The amplicons were sequenced using the Illumina HiSeq platform. In the original analysis: PCR bias was computationally corrected using synthetic template baselines, reads within Hamming distance 2 were collapsed, and singletons that could not be merged were discarded. Reads were aligned against IMGT so that V, D and J genes, CDR3 length and insertions or deletions at six rearrangement sites could be assigned. Within each subset, clonotype counts were normalized to sorted cell number, after which true diversity and Gini coefficients were computed with the tcR R package. Repertoire sharing was quantified using the overlap coefficient calculated on TCRB nucleotide sequences. As a proxy for the pre-selection repertoire, out-of-frame TCRB sequences from naive cells were analyzed. TCRdb stores this immuneACCESS table with in-frame sequences only. Part of the clones is absent; in the studies checked, under half of the shortfall reflects unresolved V genes, and no reason is known for the rest. D and trimming come from the DNA, and the V and J calls and clone size come from that table. The sample contains 430,000 or so clones, approximately 10% of them found a single time. The ten largest clones represent 0.035% to 0.05% of the sample.

CDR1 SGHDN and CDR2 FVKESK are derived from the germline V gene. The germline ends are 19 bases apart after V is trimmed by 4 bases and J by 9 bases. Taken from cysteine to phenylalanine, the CDR3 has 15 residues. The retained sequence is limited to the CDR3, 45 bases, with the frame set at the first base. The sequence is built from TRBV14 and TRBJ2-1, with the D segment possibly TRBD1 or TRBD2, each aligning over 5 bases. Sequencing was done on a sample of naive CD4+ T cells from blood. The label giving this sample's cell subset or site can be read as: true naive CD4+ T cells. This TCR was sampled from a woman aged 18-35 years in good health. The CDR3 sequence is CASSLQGGSVGEQFF. The DNA sequence follows: TGTGCCAGCAGCCTCCAGGGTGGGAGCGTGGGTGAGCAGTTCTTC.